This entry describes one T cell receptor (beta chain). The sample belongs to a study of T cell changes during pregnancy in multiple sclerosis. TCRdb keeps only in-frame clones here, not all; method: immunoSEQ multiplex PCR. This table holds approximately 36,000 clones, more than 75% found once. This CDR3 has 14 residues. Trimming stripped 2 bases from V and 8 bases from J, with 13 bases between. Per germline, CDR1 MDHEN and CDR2 SYDVKM. The specimen comprised CD8+ T cells from peripheral blood mononuclear cells, sampled in the third trimester of pregnancy. The chain links TRBV28 to TRBJ2-1; possibly TRBD2 for D (6 bases). This receptor was taken from a female donor with multiple sclerosis, enrolled in a pregnancy study. The CDR3 sequence is CASSLMAGTHEQFF. The CDR3 coding sequence is TGTGCCAGCAGTTTAATGGCGGGGACGCATGAGCAGTTCTTC.